The present T cell receptor beta chain was sequenced within a study of blood T cell repertoires in COVID-19. Study at large: Acute-phase and convalescent COVID-19 samples originated in the United States, Italy and Spain. T cells, B-cell-depleted T cells, or PBMCs provided the cDNA or gDNA that served as material.

Original handling: Amplification of reference gene primers was used by the study to estimate nucleated cell counts. Profiling relied on immunoSEQ multiplex PCR, and the TCRdb table lists in-frame clones only, not all of them. The DNA gave D and trimming, while V, J and clone size come from that table. The data hold some 100,000 clones, with 88% observed a single time. The sequencing sample was made of peripheral blood. The origin of this receptor is a woman aged 80 or over with active COVID-19.

CDR3 nucleotide sequence: TGTGCCAGTTCGAACCCGGGACAGGGGAACAATGAGCAGTTCTTC. This encodes CASSNPGQGNNEQFF. This rearrangement joins TRBV19 to TRBJ2-1, with 10 positions matching TRBD1. Per the germline V gene, CDR1 is LNHDA and CDR2 is SQIVND (reference sequence). The V segment lost 8 bases and the J segment 5 bases; nucleotides outside the gene matches: 9. CDR3 length: 15 residues.